The TCR beta chain described here comes from a study of control samples from healthy donors and cancer patients (dated by TCRdb to 2020 to 2022). Comment on this clone: Its antigen has not been determined. Base quality data are lacking; no much larger clone is found one base away.

Libraries were made using the immunoSEQ multiplex PCR assay. What TCRdb holds here is the immuneACCESS table cut down to in-frame rearrangements. Part of the clones is not present; checked against another copy, under half of the missing clones reflect an unresolved V gene, and the others are unexplained. This sample holds 95,000 to 150,000 clones; 85% to 95% were observed only once. The ten largest account for less than 0.65% of the sample. The CDR3 runs 13 residues from the cysteine to the phenylalanine. The sequence is cut down to CDR3 DNA, 39 bases in frame from base 1. CDR1 and CDR2 (KGHSH, LQKENI) derive from the germline V gene. V is pared back by 3 bases and J by 6 bases, with 10 bases lying between the germline termini.

The clonotype comes from a man older than 75 with head and neck cancer. The chain is encoded by TRBV18 joined to TRBJ2-3; TRBD2 is possibly the D segment (5 matching bases). Sequencing was done on a sample of PBMCs. The CDR3 protein is CASSPSQRDTQYF. The sequence in DNA is TGTGCCAGCTCACCGTCCCAGCGGGATACGCAGTATTTT. The entire variable domain, with the stretches around the CDR3 drawn from the reference TRBV18 and TRBJ2-3 proteins, is NAGVMQNPRHLVRRRGQEARLRCSPMKGHSHVYWYRQLPEEGLKFMVYLQKENIIDESGMPKERFSAEFPKEGPSILRIQQVVRGDSAAYFCASSPSQRDTQYFGPGTRLTVL.